This T cell receptor beta chain emerged from a study of blood T cell repertoires in COVID-19. Looking at the study overall: Nucleic acid was either cDNA or gDNA, and it came from T cells, B-cell-depleted T cells, or PBMCs.

The method was immunoSEQ multiplex PCR; TCRdb's version includes in-frame clones alone and lacks a portion of them. The sample shows 190,000 or so clones, roughly four fifths of them seen only once. This CDR3 spans 14 amino acids. Germline assignment: CDR1 MNHEY and CDR2 SVGAGI. Trimming shortened V by 0 bases and J by 3 bases, and 6 bases separated the two germline ends. Recruits, aged about 18 to 95 years, lived in 20 to 30 US areas. Cohorts were based on clinical histories the participants reported. Donors of Cohort 3 who recovered were those that had two negative PCRs, clearance, or symptom resolution.

Sequences were obtained from PBMCs or T cells enriched from blood (not recorded which). The chain recombines TRBV6-5 with TRBJ1-5; D is unclear. The sequence derives from a man aged 35 to 55 who had recovered from COVID-19. This chain's CDR3 is CASSYSDFNQPQHF. The CDR3 DNA is TGTGCCAGCAGTTACTCAGACTTCAATCAGCCCCAGCATTTT.